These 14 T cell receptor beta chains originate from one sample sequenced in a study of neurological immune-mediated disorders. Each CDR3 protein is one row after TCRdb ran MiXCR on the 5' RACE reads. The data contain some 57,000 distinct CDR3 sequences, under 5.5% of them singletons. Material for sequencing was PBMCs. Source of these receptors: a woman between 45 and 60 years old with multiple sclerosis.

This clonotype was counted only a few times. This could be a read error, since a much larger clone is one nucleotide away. CDR3 loop: CASSLSGKGTEAFF. The CDR3 DNA follows: TGCGCCAGCAGCTTGTCAGGGAAAGGCACTGAAGCTTTCTTT. The chain employs TRBV5-1 and TRBJ1-1; a possible D gene is TRBD1 (5 bases). The V and J ends lost 1 base and 4 bases respectively, with 11 bases between them. Germline CDR1 is SGHRS and CDR2 is YFSETQ. CDR3 size: 14 residues.

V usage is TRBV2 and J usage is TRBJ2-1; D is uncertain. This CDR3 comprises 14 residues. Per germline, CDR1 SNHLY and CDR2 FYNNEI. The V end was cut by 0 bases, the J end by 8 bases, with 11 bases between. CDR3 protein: CASSEARIGDEQFF. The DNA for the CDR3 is TGTGCCAGCAGTGAAGCGCGCATAGGCGATGAGCAGTTCTTC.

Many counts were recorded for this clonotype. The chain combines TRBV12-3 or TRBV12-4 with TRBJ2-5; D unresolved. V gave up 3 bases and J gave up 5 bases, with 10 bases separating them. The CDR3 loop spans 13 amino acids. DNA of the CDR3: TGTGCCAGCAGTTTGATCGAAGGGGAGACCCAGTACTTC. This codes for CASSLIEGETQYF.

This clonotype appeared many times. This chain's CDR3 is CASSFPGPSDQETQYF. CDR3 coding DNA: TGTGCCAGCAGCTTCCCGGGGCCCTCGGACCAAGAGACCCAGTACTTC. This chain links TRBV5-6 with TRBJ2-5; the D call may be TRBD1 or TRBD2 (5 bases each). Germline V gives CDR1 SGHDT, CDR2 YYEEEE. CDR3 size: 16 residues. Trimming left V 2 bases short and J 0 bases short, with 14 bases between. Together with reference TRBV5-6 and TRBJ2-5, the CDR3 gives the full variable domain: DAGVTQSPTHLIKTRGQQVTLRCSPKSGHDTVSWYQQALGQGPQFIFQYYEEEERQRGNFPDRFSGHQFPNYSSELNVNALLLGDSALYLCASSFPGPSDQETQYFGPGTRLLVL.

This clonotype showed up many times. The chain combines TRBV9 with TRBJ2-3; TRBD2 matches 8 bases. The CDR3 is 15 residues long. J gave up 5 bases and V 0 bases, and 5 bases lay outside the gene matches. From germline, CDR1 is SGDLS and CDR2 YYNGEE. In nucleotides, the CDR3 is TGTGCCAGCAGCGTAGAGGGGACTAGTCAAGATACGCAGTATTTT. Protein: CASSVEGTSQDTQYF.

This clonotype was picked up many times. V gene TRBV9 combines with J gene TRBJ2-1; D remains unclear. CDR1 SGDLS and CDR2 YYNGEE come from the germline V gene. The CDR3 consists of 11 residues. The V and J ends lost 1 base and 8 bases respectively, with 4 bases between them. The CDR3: CASSVRDEQFF. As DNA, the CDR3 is TGTGCCAGCAGCGTAAGGGATGAGCAGTTCTTC.

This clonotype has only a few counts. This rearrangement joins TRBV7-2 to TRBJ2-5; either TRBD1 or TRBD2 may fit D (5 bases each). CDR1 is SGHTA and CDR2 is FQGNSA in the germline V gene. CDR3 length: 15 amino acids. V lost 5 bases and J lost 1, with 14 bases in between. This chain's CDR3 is CASSRPGRTQETQYF. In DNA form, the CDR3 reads TGTGCCAGCAGCAGGCCGGGACGAACCCAAGAGACCCAGTACTTC.

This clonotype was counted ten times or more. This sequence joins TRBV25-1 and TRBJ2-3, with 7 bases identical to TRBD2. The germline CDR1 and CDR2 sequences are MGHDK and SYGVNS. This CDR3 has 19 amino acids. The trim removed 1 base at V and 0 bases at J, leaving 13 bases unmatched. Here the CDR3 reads CASSESPGGGGGSTDTQYF. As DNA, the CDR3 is TGTGCCAGCAGTGAATCTCCGGGCGGTGGGGGGGGTAGCACAGATACGCAGTATTTT.

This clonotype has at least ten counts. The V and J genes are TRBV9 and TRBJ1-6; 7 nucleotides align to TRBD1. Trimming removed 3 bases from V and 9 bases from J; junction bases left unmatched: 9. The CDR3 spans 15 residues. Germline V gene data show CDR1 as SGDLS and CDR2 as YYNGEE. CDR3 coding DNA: TGTGCCAGCAGCGCTGGCGACAGGGTTAGTTCACCCCTCCACTTT. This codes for CASSAGDRVSSPLHF.

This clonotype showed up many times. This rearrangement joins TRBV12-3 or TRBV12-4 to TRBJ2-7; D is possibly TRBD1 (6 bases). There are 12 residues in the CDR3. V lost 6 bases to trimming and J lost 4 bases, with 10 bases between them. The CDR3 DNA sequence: TGTGCCAGCAGCCTGACAGGATACGAGCAGTACGTC. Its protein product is CASSLTGYEQYV.

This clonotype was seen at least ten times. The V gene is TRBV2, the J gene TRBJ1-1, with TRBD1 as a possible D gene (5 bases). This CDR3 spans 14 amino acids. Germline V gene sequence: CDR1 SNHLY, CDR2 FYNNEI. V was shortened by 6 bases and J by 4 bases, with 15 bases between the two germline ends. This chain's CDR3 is CASRARNGGTEAFF. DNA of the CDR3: TGTGCCAGCAGAGCCCGAAATGGGGGCACTGAAGCTTTCTTT.

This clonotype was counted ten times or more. CDR3 nucleotide sequence: TGTGCCAGCAGCCCTGGACAGAACAACTATGGCTACACCTTC. Its translation: CASSPGQNNYGYTF. V and J are TRBV7-9 and TRBJ1-2; a weak D match, TRBD1 (6 bases). CDR3 length: 14 amino acids. CDR1 is SEHNR, CDR2 FQNEAQ, per germline (reference sequence). The V end was cut by 5 bases, the J end by 2 bases, with 12 bases between.

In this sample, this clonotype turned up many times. This CDR3 reads CASSRGTGTDTQYF. CDR3 bases: TGTGCCAGCAGCAGGGGGACCGGCACAGATACGCAGTATTTT. This rearrangement joins TRBV6-2 or TRBV6-3 to TRBJ2-3; 7 bases line up with TRBD1. Germline CDR1 is MNHEY and CDR2 is SVGEGT. J was trimmed by 1 base and V by 6 bases; bases with no gene match: 4. The CDR3 spans 14 residues.

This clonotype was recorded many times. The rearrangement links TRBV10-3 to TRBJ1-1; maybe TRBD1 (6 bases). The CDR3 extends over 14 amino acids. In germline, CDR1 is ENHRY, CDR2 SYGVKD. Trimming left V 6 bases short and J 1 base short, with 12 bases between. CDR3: CAIRRQEGNTEAFF. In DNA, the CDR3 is TGTGCCATCAGGCGACAGGAAGGGAACACTGAAGCTTTCTTT.